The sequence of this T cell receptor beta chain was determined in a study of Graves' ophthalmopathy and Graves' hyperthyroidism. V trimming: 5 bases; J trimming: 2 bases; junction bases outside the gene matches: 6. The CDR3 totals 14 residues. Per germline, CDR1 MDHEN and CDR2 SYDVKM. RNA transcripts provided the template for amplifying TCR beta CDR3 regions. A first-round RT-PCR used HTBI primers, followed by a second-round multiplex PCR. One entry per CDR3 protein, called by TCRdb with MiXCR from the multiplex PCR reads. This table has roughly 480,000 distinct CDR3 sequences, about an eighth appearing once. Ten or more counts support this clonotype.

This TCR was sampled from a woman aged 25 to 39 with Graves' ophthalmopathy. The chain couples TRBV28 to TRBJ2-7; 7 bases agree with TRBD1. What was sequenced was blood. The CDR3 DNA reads TGTGCCAGCAGTGAGGGGGCCCTCCCCTACGAGCAGTACTTC. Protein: CASSEGALPYEQYF.